This T cell receptor (beta chain) appears in the sequencing data of a study of cytomegalovirus exposure and HLA in healthy donors. Study-wide points: Overall, about 160 TCR beta chains were annotated as cytomegalovirus-associated. Associated with HLA alleles at 0.05 false discovery rate in a later analysis were fewer than 20,000 TCR beta sequences.

The V end was cut by 0 bases, the J end by 0 bases, with 5 bases between. Germline V gene data show CDR1 as LNHNV and CDR2 as YYDKDF (reference sequence). The CDR3 is 15 amino acids. A word on this clone: Its target is unknown. Other DNA sequences from this sample encode an identical CDR3 as well.

PCR employed 60 Vbeta and 13 Jbeta primers. The authors' processing: Around 9.9 million shared chains were among the approximately 80 million unique TCR beta chains that a later analysis counted. Sequencing was performed with immunoSEQ multiplex PCR; in TCRdb, only in-frame clones are kept and a portion is missing. V, J and clone size were drawn from that table, and D and trimming were deduced from the DNA. Of about 190,000 clones in the sample, around 73% were seen once. Sequences were obtained from PBMCs. The chain couples TRBV15 to TRBJ2-2; D unclear. The source is a woman aged 30 to 39 in good health and CMV-seropositive. The CDR3 loop is CATSRDSPNTGELFF. CDR3 DNA sequence: TGTGCCACCAGCAGAGATAGCCCGAACACCGGGGAGCTGTTTTTT.